The rows below give T cell receptor beta chains drawn from one sample of a study of neoadjuvant anti-PD-1 for oral cavity cancer. The method was immunoSEQ multiplex PCR; TCRdb's version includes in-frame clones alone and lacks a portion of them. The table shows some 33,000 clones, with more than 65% occurring only once. Material: PBMCs, obtained after nivolumab (anti-PD-1) treatment. The receptors originated from a person aged 40 to 85 with oral cavity squamous cell carcinoma. Both conserved end residues are part of each CDR3. D genes are given only for firm matches. The size field is filled for only some rows; it gives once, few, many or a size class.

abundance: .; v_gene: TRBV5-1; d_gene: .; j_gene: TRBJ1-5; CDR3aa: CASSLEQGGQPQHF; CDR3nt: TGCGCCAGCAGCTTGGAGCAGGGAGGGCAGCCCCAGCATTTT
abundance: .; v_gene: TRBV14; d_gene: .; j_gene: TRBJ1-3; CDR3aa: CASSQGSGYGNTIYF; CDR3nt: TGTGCCAGCAGCCAAGGGTCGGGCTATGGAAACACCATATATTTT
abundance: few; v_gene: TRBV5-6; d_gene: TRBD1; j_gene: TRBJ1-2; CDR3aa: CASHKQGVDGYTF; CDR3nt: TGTGCCAGCCATAAACAGGGGGTGGATGGCTACACCTTC
abundance: .; v_gene: TRBV5-6; d_gene: .; j_gene: TRBJ1-2; CDR3aa: CASTPRASAGYTF; CDR3nt: TGTGCCAGCACCCCGAGGGCCAGTGCAGGCTACACCTTC
abundance: .; v_gene: TRBV7-7; d_gene: TRBD1; j_gene: TRBJ2-1; CDR3aa: CASSPDRGNEQFF; CDR3nt: TGTGCCAGCAGCCCGGACAGGGGAAATGAGCAGTTCTTC
abundance: .; v_gene: TRBV25-1; d_gene: .; j_gene: TRBJ2-3; CDR3aa: CATGTPEDTQYF; CDR3nt: TGTGCCACCGGTACCCCCGAAGATACGCAGTATTTT
abundance: .; v_gene: TRBV9; d_gene: .; j_gene: TRBJ1-3; CDR3aa: CASSVDRASGNTIYF; CDR3nt: TGTGCCAGCAGCGTAGACAGGGCCTCTGGAAACACCATATATTTT
abundance: .; v_gene: TRBV5-1; d_gene: .; j_gene: TRBJ2-2; CDR3aa: CASRETSDRNTGELFF; CDR3nt: TGCGCCAGCAGGGAGACCTCGGACAGGAACACCGGGGAGCTGTTTTTT
abundance: .; v_gene: TRBV28; d_gene: TRBD1; j_gene: TRBJ1-1; CDR3aa: CASSPLMDRAGTEAFF; CDR3nt: TGTGCCAGCAGTCCCCTTATGGACAGGGCGGGCACTGAAGCTTTCTTT
abundance: few; v_gene: TRBV4-1; d_gene: TRBD1; j_gene: TRBJ2-7; CDR3aa: CASSQDQGQGWNEQYF; CDR3nt: TGCGCCAGCAGCCAAGATCAGGGACAGGGTTGGAACGAGCAGTACTTC
abundance: .; v_gene: TRBV11-1; d_gene: .; j_gene: TRBJ2-2; CDR3aa: CASSGQPPPTGELFF; CDR3nt: TGTGCCAGCAGCGGCCAACCTCCCCCCACCGGGGAGCTGTTTTTT
abundance: .; v_gene: TRBV5-1; d_gene: .; j_gene: TRBJ2-7; CDR3aa: CASSPRGYDYEQYF; CDR3nt: TGCGCCAGCAGCCCCCGGGGGTATGACTACGAGCAGTACTTC
abundance: .; v_gene: TRBV27; d_gene: .; j_gene: TRBJ2-6; CDR3aa: CASTPTGLGVAGANVLTF; CDR3nt: TGTGCCAGCACCCCTACAGGGTTGGGGGTAGCTGGGGCCAACGTCCTGACTTTC
abundance: .; v_gene: TRBV19; d_gene: .; j_gene: TRBJ2-5; CDR3aa: CASSIVALETQYF; CDR3nt: TGTGCCAGTAGTATCGTGGCCCTGGAGACCCAGTACTTC
abundance: .; v_gene: TRBV19; d_gene: .; j_gene: TRBJ1-2; CDR3aa: CASSIPSTWGYTF; CDR3nt: TGTGCCAGTAGTATACCTTCAACCTGGGGCTACACCTTC
abundance: .; v_gene: TRBV29-1; d_gene: TRBD1; j_gene: TRBJ2-7; CDR3aa: CSALDRAAYEQYF; CDR3nt: TGCAGCGCTCTGGACAGGGCAGCCTACGAGCAGTACTTC
abundance: once; v_gene: TRBV7-2; d_gene: .; j_gene: TRBJ1-3; CDR3aa: CASSSHQITTGNTIYF; CDR3nt: TGTGCCAGCAGCTCGCACCAGATAACGACTGGAAACACCATATATTTT
abundance: .; v_gene: TRBV9; d_gene: .; j_gene: TRBJ2-3; CDR3aa: CASSVRWGTDTQYF; CDR3nt: TGTGCCAGCAGCGTAAGGTGGGGCACGGATACGCAGTATTTT
abundance: .; v_gene: TRBV6-1; d_gene: .; j_gene: TRBJ1-1; CDR3aa: CASSAKGTEEAFF; CDR3nt: TGTGCCAGCAGTGCGAAGGGGACGGAGGAAGCTTTCTTT
abundance: .; v_gene: TRBV5-1; d_gene: .; j_gene: TRBJ2-3; CDR3aa: CASSPSGTPRADTQYF; CDR3nt: TGCGCCAGCAGCCCGTCCGGGACTCCTAGGGCAGATACGCAGTATTTT
abundance: few; v_gene: TRBV6-5; d_gene: TRBD2; j_gene: TRBJ2-1; CDR3aa: CAVSGLAPNEQFF; CDR3nt: TGTGCCGTCAGCGGACTAGCGCCTAATGAGCAGTTCTTC
abundance: .; v_gene: TRBV5-1; d_gene: .; j_gene: TRBJ2-2; CDR3aa: CASSLGRILDTGELFF; CDR3nt: TGCGCCAGCAGCTTAGGACGGATACTTGACACCGGGGAGCTGTTTTTT
abundance: once; v_gene: TRBV7-2; d_gene: .; j_gene: TRBJ1-5; CDR3aa: CASSLVGPYSNQPQHF; CDR3nt: TGTGCCAGCAGCTTAGTGGGTCCCTATAGCAATCAGCCCCAGCATTTT
abundance: .; v_gene: TRBV2; d_gene: .; j_gene: TRBJ2-3; CDR3aa: CASSVRAGTSTDTQYF; CDR3nt: TGTGCCAGCAGTGTTCGGGCCGGGACTAGCACAGATACGCAGTATTTT
abundance: once; v_gene: TRBV15; d_gene: .; j_gene: TRBJ2-2; CDR3aa: CATSRALLRGGGELFF; CDR3nt: TGTGCCACCAGCAGAGCCCTCCTCAGGGGAGGCGGGGAGCTGTTTTTT
abundance: once; v_gene: TRBV5-1; d_gene: TRBD2; j_gene: TRBJ2-3; CDR3aa: CASSLRAGGGTDTQYF; CDR3nt: TGCGCCAGCAGTTTGCGAGCGGGGGGCGGCACAGATACGCAGTATTTT
abundance: .; v_gene: TRBV5-4; d_gene: .; j_gene: TRBJ2-3; CDR3aa: CASSLDRVLDTQYF; CDR3nt: TGTGCCAGCAGCTTGGACAGGGTGTTAGATACGCAGTATTTT
abundance: .; v_gene: TRBV5-8; d_gene: .; j_gene: TRBJ2-7; CDR3aa: CASSRTQGGPYEQYF; CDR3nt: TGTGCCAGCAGCAGGACCCAGGGGGGCCCCTACGAGCAGTACTTC
abundance: .; v_gene: TRBV7-2; d_gene: .; j_gene: TRBJ1-5; CDR3aa: CASSLDSWRNQPQHF; CDR3nt: TGTGCCAGCAGCTTAGATTCATGGCGGAATCAGCCCCAGCATTTT
abundance: .; v_gene: TRBV7-2; d_gene: TRBD1; j_gene: TRBJ1-5; CDR3aa: CASSFGQGNAQPQHF; CDR3nt: TGTGCCAGCAGCTTTGGACAGGGTAATGCTCAGCCCCAGCATTTT
abundance: once; v_gene: TRBV27; d_gene: TRBD1; j_gene: TRBJ1-5; CDR3aa: CASSPQGQGGSQPQHF; CDR3nt: TGTGCCAGCAGTCCCCAGGGACAGGGGGGTAGTCAGCCCCAGCATTTT
abundance: .; v_gene: TRBV5-4; d_gene: .; j_gene: TRBJ2-7; CDR3aa: CASTSGDEQYF; CDR3nt: TGTGCCAGCACCTCAGGGGACGAGCAGTACTTC
abundance: few; v_gene: TRBV9; d_gene: .; j_gene: TRBJ1-6; CDR3aa: CASSIRDGENSPLHF; CDR3nt: TGTGCCAGCAGCATCCGGGACGGAGAAAATTCACCCCTCCACTTT
abundance: .; v_gene: TRBV19; d_gene: .; j_gene: TRBJ2-2; CDR3aa: CASRTAGRGTAGELFF; CDR3nt: TGTGCCAGCCGGACAGCTGGTCGCGGTACAGCCGGGGAGCTGTTTTTT
abundance: .; v_gene: TRBV15; d_gene: TRBD1; j_gene: TRBJ1-5; CDR3aa: CATSRRDRELWPQHF; CDR3nt: TGTGCCACCAGCAGACGGGACAGGGAGTTGTGGCCCCAGCATTTT
abundance: .; v_gene: TRBV5-1; d_gene: .; j_gene: TRBJ1-2; CDR3aa: CASSSDPASFYGYTF; CDR3nt: TGCGCCAGCAGCTCAGACCCGGCATCTTTCTATGGCTACACCTTC
abundance: .; v_gene: TRBV7-3; d_gene: .; j_gene: TRBJ2-6; CDR3aa: CASSLEWGDGANVLTF; CDR3nt: TGTGCCAGCAGCTTAGAATGGGGTGACGGGGCCAACGTCCTGACTTTC
abundance: .; v_gene: TRBV11-2; d_gene: TRBD1; j_gene: TRBJ1-2; CDR3aa: CASTNTGGLSGYTF; CDR3nt: TGTGCCAGCACAAACACAGGGGGTTTGAGTGGCTACACCTTC
abundance: .; v_gene: TRBV6-1; d_gene: TRBD1; j_gene: TRBJ2-2; CDR3aa: CASRDRTNTGELFF; CDR3nt: TGTGCCAGCCGGGACAGGACGAACACCGGGGAGCTGTTTTTT
abundance: few; v_gene: TRBV5-1; d_gene: .; j_gene: TRBJ2-7; CDR3aa: CASSLRVMGGVGYEQYF; CDR3nt: TGCGCCAGCAGCTTGAGAGTGATGGGGGGAGTCGGTTACGAGCAGTACTTC
abundance: .; v_gene: TRBV27; d_gene: TRBD1; j_gene: TRBJ2-3; CDR3aa: CASSPHDRGRWTDTQYF; CDR3nt: TGTGCCAGCAGTCCTCACGACAGGGGGCGATGGACAGATACGCAGTATTTT
abundance: .; v_gene: TRBV10-3; d_gene: TRBD1; j_gene: TRBJ1-1; CDR3aa: CAISESGQGADTEAFF; CDR3nt: TGTGCCATCAGTGAGTCAGGACAGGGGGCGGACACTGAAGCTTTCTTT
abundance: few; v_gene: TRBV7-2; d_gene: TRBD2; j_gene: TRBJ2-3; CDR3aa: CASSFWGGGLADTQYF; CDR3nt: TGTGCCAGCAGCTTCTGGGGCGGGGGGCTCGCAGATACGCAGTATTTT
abundance: .; v_gene: TRBV11-2; d_gene: .; j_gene: TRBJ1-3; CDR3aa: CASSWGRSGNTIYF; CDR3nt: TGTGCCAGCAGCTGGGGCCGGTCGGGAAACACCATATATTTT
abundance: .; v_gene: TRBV7-9; d_gene: .; j_gene: TRBJ2-7; CDR3aa: CASSLGVETYEQYF; CDR3nt: TGTGCCAGCAGCCTAGGGGTAGAGACATACGAGCAGTACTTC
abundance: .; v_gene: TRBV2; d_gene: TRBD1; j_gene: TRBJ1-2; CDR3aa: CASSLGQVNYGYTF; CDR3nt: TGTGCCAGCAGTTTGGGACAGGTCAACTATGGCTACACCTTC
abundance: .; v_gene: TRBV4-2; d_gene: .; j_gene: TRBJ1-2; CDR3aa: CASSLDNGAVNYGYTF; CDR3nt: TGTGCCAGCAGCCTGGATAATGGGGCCGTTAACTATGGCTACACCTTC
abundance: .; v_gene: TRBV5-4; d_gene: .; j_gene: TRBJ1-3; CDR3aa: CASSSRGAGNTIYF; CDR3nt: TGTGCCAGCAGCTCCAGGGGAGCTGGAAACACCATATATTTT